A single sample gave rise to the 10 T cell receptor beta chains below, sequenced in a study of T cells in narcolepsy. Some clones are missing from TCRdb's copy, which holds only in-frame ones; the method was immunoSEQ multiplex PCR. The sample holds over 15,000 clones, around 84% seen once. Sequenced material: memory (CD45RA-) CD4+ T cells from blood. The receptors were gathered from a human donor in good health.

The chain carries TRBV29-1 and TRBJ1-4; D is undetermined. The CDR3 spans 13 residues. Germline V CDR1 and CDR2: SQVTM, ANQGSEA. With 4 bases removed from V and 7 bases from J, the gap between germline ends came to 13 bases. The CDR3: CSVGWQRSEKLFF. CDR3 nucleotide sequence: TGCAGCGTTGGATGGCAGCGGAGTGAAAAACTGTTTTTT. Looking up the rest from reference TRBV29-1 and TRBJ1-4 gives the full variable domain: SAVISQKPSRDICQRGTSLTIQCQVDSQVTMMFWYRQQPGQSLTLIATANQGSEATYESGFVIDKFPISRPNLTFSTLTVSNMSPEDSSIYLCSVGWQRSEKLFFGSGTQLSVL.

The CDR3 DNA reads as TGCAGCGTCGCGACCGACATTCACTCTGGGGCCAACGTCCTGACTTTC. This encodes CSVATDIHSGANVLTF. This chain uses TRBV29-1 with TRBJ2-6; D gene ambiguous. V was clipped by 6 bases and J by 0 bases, with 15 bases between them. CDR1 SQVTM and CDR2 ANQGSEA come from the germline V gene. This CDR3 spans 16 amino acids.

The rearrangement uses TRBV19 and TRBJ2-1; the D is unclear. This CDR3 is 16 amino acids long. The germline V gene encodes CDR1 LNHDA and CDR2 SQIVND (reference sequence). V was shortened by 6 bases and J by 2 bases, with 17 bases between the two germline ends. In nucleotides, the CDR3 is TGTGCCAGTAGGGATCGTATAGGAGTAACCTACAATGAGCAGTTCTTC. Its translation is CASRDRIGVTYNEQFF.

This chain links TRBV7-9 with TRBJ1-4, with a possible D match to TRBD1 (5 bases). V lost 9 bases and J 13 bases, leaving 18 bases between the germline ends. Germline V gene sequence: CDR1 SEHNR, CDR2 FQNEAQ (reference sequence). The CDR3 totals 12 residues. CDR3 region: CASTNTRQGLFF. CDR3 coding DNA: TGTGCCAGTACTAACACCCGGCAGGGACTGTTTTTT.

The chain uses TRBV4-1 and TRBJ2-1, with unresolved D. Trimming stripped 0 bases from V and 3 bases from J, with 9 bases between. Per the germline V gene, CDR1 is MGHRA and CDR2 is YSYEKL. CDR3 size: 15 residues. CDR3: CASSQEVVIYNEQFF. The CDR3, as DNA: TGCGCCAGCAGCCAAGAGGTAGTAATCTACAATGAGCAGTTCTTC.

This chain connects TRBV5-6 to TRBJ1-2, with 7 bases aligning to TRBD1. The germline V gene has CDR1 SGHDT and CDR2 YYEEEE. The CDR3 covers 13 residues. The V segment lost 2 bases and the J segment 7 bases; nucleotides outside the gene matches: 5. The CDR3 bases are TGTGCCAGCAGCTTTATTACAGGGGTTGGCTACACCTTC. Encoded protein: CASSFITGVGYTF.

CDR3 coding DNA: TGTGCCAGCAGTTTAGTGGGGGAGCAGTACTTC. Amino acids: CASSLVGEQYF. The chain is built from TRBV28 and TRBJ2-7; no clear D. CDR3 length equals 11 residues. Trimming left V 2 bases short and J 7 bases short, with 6 bases between. Germline values: CDR1 MDHEN, CDR2 SYDVKM.

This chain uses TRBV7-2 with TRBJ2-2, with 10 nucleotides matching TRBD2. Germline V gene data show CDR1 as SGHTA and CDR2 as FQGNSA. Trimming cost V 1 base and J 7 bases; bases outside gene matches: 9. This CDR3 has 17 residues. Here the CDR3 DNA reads TGTGCCAGCAGCTTAGGTTCCCCTAGCGGGGGAGGCGGGGAGCTGTTTTTT. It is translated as CASSLGSPSGGGGELFF. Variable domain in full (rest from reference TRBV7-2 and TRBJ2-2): GAGVSQSPSNKVTEKGKDVELRCDPISGHTALYWYRQSLGQGLEFLIYFQGNSAPDKSGLPSDRFSAERTGGSVSTLTIQRTQQEDSAVYLCASSLGSPSGGGGELFFGEGSRLTVL.

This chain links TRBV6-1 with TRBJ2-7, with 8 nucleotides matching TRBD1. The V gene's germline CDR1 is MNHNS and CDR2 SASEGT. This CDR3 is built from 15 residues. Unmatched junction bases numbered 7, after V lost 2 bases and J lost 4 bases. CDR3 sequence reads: CASSELGTGLYEQYF. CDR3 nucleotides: TGTGCCAGCAGTGAATTAGGGACAGGCCTTTACGAGCAGTACTTC.

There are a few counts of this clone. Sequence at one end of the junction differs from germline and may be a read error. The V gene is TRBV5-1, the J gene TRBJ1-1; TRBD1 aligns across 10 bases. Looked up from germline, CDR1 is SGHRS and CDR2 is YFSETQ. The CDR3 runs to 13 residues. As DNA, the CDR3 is TGCGCCAGCAGCCCTGCGACAGGGGGCGCGTACGGTTTT. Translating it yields CASSPATGGAYGF.